This T cell receptor beta chain was retrieved from a study of neurological immune-mediated disorders. Study-level results: Expanded clones shared no identical CDR3 amino acid sequences across subjects, which suggested private TCR-beta repertoires in all groups.

For the sorted libraries, 1 million CD4+ or CD8+ T cells were used. The cDNA was produced through 5'RACE with 10-nucleotide random UMIs. TCRdb reanalysed the 5' RACE reads using MiXCR and keeps one entry per CDR3 protein. The profile shows more than 35,000 distinct CDR3 sequences, nearly 6.5% of them singletons. Looked up from germline, CDR1 is SGHTA and CDR2 is FQGTGA. The CDR3 has 13 amino acids. V lost 1 base and J 5 bases, leaving 6 bases between the germline ends. This clonotype was counted at least ten times. Its specificity is unknown. The J gene is TRBJ2-1, the V gene TRBV7-3; D is undetermined. The specimen sequenced was CD4+ T cells from blood. The source is a woman aged 40 to 50 in good health. CDR3 amino acids: CASSLRTNNEQFF. For the CDR3, the DNA is TGTGCCAGCAGCTTAAGGACCAACAATGAGCAGTTCTTC.